This T cell receptor beta chain was documented in a study of shared clonotypes between healthy human individuals. General study points: Despite large depth, rarefaction showed incomplete sorted-subset sequencing.

Note on this clone: Its target is unknown.

Germline-derived CDR1 and CDR2 are SNHLY and FYNNEI. The CDR3 consists of 14 residues. Trimming removed 6 bases from V and 3 bases from J; junction bases left unmatched: 7. Assay: immunoSEQ multiplex PCR; the TCRdb copy retains only in-frame clones and omits some. This table holds around 320,000 clones, around 87% found once. The gene calls are TRBV2 and TRBJ1-2; 7 nucleotides agree with TRBD1. The sample comprised memory CD8+ T cells sorted from blood. Subset defined: CD45RO+ cells pooled with CCR7-negative TemRA cells. The source of this sequence is a man between 18 and 29 years old in good health. This chain's CDR3 is CASSQGGVDYGYTF. CDR3 DNA sequence: TGTGCCAGCAGCCAGGGGGGCGTCGACTATGGCTACACCTTC.